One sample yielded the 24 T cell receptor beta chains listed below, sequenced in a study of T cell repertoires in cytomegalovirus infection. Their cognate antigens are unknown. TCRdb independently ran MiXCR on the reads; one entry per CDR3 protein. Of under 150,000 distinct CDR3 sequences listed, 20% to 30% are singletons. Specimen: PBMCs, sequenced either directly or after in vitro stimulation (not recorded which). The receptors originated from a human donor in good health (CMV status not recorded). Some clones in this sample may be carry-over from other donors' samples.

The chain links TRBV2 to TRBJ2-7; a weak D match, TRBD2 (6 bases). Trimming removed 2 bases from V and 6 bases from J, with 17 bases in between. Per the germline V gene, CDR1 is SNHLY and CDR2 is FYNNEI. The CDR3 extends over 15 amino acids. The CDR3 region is CASSEIRGGGAEQYF. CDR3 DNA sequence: TGTGCCAGCAGTGAAATACGAGGCGGAGGGGCCGAGCAGTACTTC.

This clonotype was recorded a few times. CDR3 amino acids: CASSTRGPWDEQYF. CDR3 sequence (DNA): TGTGCCAGCAGTACCCGGGGGCCTTGGGACGAGCAGTACTTC. This chain joins TRBV28 and TRBJ2-7, with D perhaps TRBD1 or TRBD2 (6 bases each). The V and J ends lost 5 bases and 5 bases respectively, with 16 bases between them. This CDR3 spans 14 amino acids. The germline CDR1 and CDR2 sequences are MDHEN and SYDVKM.

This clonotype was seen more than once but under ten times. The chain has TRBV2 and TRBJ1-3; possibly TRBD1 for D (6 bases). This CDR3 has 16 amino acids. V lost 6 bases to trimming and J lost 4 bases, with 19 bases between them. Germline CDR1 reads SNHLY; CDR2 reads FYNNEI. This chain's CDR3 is CASRQGKPWSGNTIYF. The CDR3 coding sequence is TGTGCCAGCAGACAGGGTAAACCTTGGTCCGGAAACACCATATATTTT.

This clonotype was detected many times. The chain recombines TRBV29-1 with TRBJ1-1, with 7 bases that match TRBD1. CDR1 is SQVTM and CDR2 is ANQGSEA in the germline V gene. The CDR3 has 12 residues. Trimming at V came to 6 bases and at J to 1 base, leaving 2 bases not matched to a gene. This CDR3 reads CSVHRGNTEAFF. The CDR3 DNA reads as TGCAGCGTCCACAGGGGGAACACTGAAGCTTTCTTT.

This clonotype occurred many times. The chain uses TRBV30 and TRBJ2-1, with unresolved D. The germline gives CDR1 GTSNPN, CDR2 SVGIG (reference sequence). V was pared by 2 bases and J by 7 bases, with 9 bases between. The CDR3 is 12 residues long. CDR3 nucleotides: TGTGCCTGGAGTAAAGTAGGGAATGAGCAGTTCTTC. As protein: CAWSKVGNEQFF.

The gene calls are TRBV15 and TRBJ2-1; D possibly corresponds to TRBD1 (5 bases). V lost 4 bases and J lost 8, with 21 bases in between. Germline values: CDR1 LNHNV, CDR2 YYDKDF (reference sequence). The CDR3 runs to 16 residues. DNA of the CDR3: TGTGCCACCAGCATGATTCAGGGTGTCTCCGGCGATGAGCAGTTCTTC. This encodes CATSMIQGVSGDEQFF.

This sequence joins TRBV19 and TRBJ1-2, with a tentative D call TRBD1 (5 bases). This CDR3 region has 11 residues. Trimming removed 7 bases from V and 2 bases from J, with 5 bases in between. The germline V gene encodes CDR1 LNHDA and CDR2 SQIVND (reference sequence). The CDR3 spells CASNRNYGYTF. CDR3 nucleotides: TGTGCCAGTAACAGGAACTATGGCTACACCTTC.

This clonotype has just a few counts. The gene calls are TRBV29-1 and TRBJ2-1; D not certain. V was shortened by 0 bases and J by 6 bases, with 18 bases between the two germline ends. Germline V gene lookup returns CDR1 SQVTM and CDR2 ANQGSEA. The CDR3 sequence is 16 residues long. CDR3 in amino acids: CSVEDQVGRLLNEQFF. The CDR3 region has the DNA TGCAGCGTTGAAGATCAGGTCGGGCGACTCCTCAATGAGCAGTTCTTC.

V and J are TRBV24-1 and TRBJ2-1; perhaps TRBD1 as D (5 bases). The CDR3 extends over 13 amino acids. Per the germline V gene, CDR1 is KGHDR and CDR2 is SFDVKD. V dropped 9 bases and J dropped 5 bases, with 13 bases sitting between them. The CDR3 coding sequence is TGTGCCACCGTCGGCGACAGCCACAATGAGCAGTTCTTC. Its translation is CATVGDSHNEQFF.

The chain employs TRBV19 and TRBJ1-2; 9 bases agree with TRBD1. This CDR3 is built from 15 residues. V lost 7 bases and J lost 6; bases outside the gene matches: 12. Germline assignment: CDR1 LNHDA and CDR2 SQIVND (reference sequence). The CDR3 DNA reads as TGTGCCAGTAAAGGGCCGACAGGGGGACAGGATGGCTACACCTTC. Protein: CASKGPTGGQDGYTF.

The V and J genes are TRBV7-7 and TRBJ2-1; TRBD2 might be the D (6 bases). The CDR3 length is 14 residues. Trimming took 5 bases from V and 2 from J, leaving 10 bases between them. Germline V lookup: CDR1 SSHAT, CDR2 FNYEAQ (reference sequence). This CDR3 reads CASSPGTAYNEQFF. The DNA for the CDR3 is TGTGCCAGCAGCCCTGGGACTGCCTACAATGAGCAGTTCTTC.

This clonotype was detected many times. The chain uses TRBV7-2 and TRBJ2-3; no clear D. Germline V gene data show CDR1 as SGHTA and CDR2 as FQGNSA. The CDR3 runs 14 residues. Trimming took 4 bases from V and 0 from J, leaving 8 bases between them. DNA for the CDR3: TGTGCCAGCAGCTCAGAACCTAGCACAGATACGCAGTATTTT. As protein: CASSSEPSTDTQYF.

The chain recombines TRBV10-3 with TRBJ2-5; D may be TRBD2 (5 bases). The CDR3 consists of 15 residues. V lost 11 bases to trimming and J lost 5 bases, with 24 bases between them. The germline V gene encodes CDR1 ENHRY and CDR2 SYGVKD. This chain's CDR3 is CAVGGGHSTQETQYF. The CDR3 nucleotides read TGTGCCGTCGGTGGCGGGCACTCTACCCAGGAGACCCAGTACTTC.

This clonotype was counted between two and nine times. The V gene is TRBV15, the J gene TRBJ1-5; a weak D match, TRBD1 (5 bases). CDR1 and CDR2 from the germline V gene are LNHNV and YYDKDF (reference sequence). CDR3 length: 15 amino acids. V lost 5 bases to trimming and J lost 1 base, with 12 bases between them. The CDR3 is CATSVGDYSNQPQHF. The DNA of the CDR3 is TGTGCCACCAGCGTGGGGGATTACAGCAATCAGCCCCAGCATTTT. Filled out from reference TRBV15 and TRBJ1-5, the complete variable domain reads DAMVIQNPRYQVTQFGKPVTLSCSQTLNHNVMYWYQQKSSQAPKLLFHYYDKDFNNEADTPDNFQSRRPNTSFCFLDIRSPGLGDTAMYLCATSVGDYSNQPQHFGDGTRLSIL.

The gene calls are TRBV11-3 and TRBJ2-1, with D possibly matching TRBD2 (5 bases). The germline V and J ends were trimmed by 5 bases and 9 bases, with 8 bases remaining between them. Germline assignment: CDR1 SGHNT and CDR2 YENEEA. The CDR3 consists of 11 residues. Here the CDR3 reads CASSQEGEQFF. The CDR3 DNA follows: TGTGCCAGCAGCCAAGAGGGTGAGCAGTTCTTC.

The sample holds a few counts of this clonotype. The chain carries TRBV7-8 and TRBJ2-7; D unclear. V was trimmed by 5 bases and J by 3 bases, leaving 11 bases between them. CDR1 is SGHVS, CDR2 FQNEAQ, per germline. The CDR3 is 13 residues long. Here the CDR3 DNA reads TGTGCCAGCAGCCGAGTCGAGGTCTACGAGCAGTACGTC. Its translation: CASSRVEVYEQYV.

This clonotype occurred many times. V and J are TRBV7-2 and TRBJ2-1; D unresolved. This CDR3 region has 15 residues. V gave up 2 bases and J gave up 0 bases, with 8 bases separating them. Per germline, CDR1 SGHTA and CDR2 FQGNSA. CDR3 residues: CASSLRRSSYNEQFF. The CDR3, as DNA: TGTGCCAGCAGCTTAAGGCGGAGCTCCTACAATGAGCAGTTCTTC.

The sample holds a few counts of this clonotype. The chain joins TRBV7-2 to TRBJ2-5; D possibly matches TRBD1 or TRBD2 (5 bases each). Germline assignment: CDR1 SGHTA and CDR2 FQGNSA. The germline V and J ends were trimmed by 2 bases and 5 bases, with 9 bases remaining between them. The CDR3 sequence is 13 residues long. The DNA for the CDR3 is TGTGCCAGCAGCTTAACTTGGGGGGAGACCCAGTACTTC. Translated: CASSLTWGETQYF.

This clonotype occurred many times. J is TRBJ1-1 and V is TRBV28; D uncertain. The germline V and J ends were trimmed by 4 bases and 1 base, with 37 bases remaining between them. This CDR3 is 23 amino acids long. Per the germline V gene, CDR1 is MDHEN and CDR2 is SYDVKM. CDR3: CASSSAFLAGRREGKETNTEAFF. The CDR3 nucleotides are TGTGCCAGCAGTTCCGCTTTTCTCGCCGGAAGGAGGGAGGGTAAAGAAACGAACACTGAAGCTTTCTTT.

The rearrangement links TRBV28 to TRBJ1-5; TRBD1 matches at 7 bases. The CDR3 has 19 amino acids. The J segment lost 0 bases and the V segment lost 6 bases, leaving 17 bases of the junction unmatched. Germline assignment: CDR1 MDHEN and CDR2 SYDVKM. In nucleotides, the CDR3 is TGTGCCAGCAGCCTCTCGACAGGGAAACTACTGTTTAGCAATCAGCCCCAGCATTTT. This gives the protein CASSLSTGKLLFSNQPQHF.

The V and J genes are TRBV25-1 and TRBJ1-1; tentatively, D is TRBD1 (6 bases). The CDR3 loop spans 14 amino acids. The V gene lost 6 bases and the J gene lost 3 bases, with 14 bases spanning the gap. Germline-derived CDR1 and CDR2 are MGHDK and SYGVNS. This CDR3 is CASRSGGGHTEAFF. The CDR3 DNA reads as TGTGCCAGCAGGTCCGGGGGGGGGCACACTGAAGCTTTCTTT.

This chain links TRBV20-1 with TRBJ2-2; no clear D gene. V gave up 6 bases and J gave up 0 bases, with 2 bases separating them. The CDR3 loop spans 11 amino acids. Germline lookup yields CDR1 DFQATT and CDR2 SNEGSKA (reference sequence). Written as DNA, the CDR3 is TGCAGTGCACCGAACACCGGGGAGCTGTTTTTT. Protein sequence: CSAPNTGELFF.

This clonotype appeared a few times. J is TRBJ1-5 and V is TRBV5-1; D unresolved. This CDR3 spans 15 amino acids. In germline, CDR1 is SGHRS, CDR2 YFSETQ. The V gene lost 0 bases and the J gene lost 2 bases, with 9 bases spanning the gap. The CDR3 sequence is CASSLDPWGNQPQHF. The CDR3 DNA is TGCGCCAGCAGCTTGGACCCATGGGGCAATCAGCCCCAGCATTTT.

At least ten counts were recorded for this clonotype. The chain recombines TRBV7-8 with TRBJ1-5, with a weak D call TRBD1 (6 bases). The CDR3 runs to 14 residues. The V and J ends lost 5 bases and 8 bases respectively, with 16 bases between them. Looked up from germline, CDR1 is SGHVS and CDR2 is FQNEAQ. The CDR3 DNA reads TGTGCCAGCAGCCGTTACTCCACAGGGAAGCCCCAGCATTTT. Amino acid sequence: CASSRYSTGKPQHF.